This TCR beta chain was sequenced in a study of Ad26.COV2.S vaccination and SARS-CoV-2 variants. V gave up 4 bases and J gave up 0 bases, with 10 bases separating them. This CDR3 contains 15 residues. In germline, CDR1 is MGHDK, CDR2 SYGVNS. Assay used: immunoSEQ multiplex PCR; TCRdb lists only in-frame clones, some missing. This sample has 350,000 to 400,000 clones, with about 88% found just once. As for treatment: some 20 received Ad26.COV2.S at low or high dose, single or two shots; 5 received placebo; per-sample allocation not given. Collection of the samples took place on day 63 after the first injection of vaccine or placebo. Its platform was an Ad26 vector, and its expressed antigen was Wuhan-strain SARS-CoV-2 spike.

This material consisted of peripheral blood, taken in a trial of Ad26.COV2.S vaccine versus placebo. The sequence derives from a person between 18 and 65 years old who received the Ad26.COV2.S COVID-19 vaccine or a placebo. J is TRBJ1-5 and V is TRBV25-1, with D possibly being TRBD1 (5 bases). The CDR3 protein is CASSGDGHSNQPQHF. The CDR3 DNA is TGTGCCAGCAGTGGGGACGGTCATAGCAATCAGCCCCAGCATTTT.